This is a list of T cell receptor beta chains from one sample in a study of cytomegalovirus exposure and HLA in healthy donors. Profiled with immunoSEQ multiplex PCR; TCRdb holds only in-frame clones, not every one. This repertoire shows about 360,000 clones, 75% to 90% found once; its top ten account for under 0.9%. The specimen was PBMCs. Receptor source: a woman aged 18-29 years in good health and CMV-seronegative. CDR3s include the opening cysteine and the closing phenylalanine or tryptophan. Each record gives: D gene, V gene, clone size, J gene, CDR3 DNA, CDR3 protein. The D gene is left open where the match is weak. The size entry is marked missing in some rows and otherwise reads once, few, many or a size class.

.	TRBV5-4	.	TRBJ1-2	TGTGCCAGCAGCTTGACCAGGGCATTGGGGAGCTACACCTTC	CASSLTRALGSYTF
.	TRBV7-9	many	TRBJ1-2	TGTGCCAGCAGCGCTCTTCCATCACCCAGCTATGGCTACACCTTC	CASSALPSPSYGYTF
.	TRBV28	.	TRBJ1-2	TGTGCCAGCACTAGCGCAGGGTTGATTTACTATGGCTACACCTTC	CASTSAGLIYYGYTF
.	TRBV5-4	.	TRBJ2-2	TGTGCCAGCAGCTCCAGTTACGGGGGGAACACCGGGGAGCTGTTTTTT	CASSSSYGGNTGELFF
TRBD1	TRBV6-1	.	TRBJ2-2	TGTGCCAGCAGCCGGACAGGGGGGGATACCGGGGAGCTGTTTTTT	CASSRTGGDTGELFF
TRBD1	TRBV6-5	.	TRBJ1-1	TGTGCCAGCAGTCCCCGGACAGGGATAAGTGAAGCTTTCTTT	CASSPRTGISEAFF
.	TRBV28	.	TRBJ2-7	TGTGCCAGCAGTTCTTTAGAGCAGTACTTC	CASSSLEQYF
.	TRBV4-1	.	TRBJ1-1	TGCGCCAGCAGCCACTCAGGTTTAGGTAGGGGATGGGACACTGAAGCTTTCTTT	CASSHSGLGRGWDTEAFF
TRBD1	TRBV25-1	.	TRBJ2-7	TGTGCCAGCAGTGCCCCATCCGGGACAGGTAACGAGCAGTACTTC	CASSAPSGTGNEQYF
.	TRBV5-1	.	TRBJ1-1	TGCGCCAGCAGGGGAGGGAGAGCAGGCATGAACACTGAAGCTTTCTTT	CASRGGRAGMNTEAFF
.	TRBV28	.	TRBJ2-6	TGTGCCAGCAGTTCAACCGACAGTTCCTCTGGGGCCAACGTCCTGACTTTC	CASSSTDSSSGANVLTF
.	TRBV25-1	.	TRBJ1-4	TGTGCCAGCAGTCGAGGGGAGGGGCCAGTGGATGAAAAACTGTTTTTT	CASSRGEGPVDEKLFF
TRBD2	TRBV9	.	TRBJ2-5	TGTGCCAGCAGCGTAGAAGCTCCTAGCGGGGGAGAGACCCAGTACTTC	CASSVEAPSGGETQYF
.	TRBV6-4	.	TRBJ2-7	TGTGCCAGCAGTGAATCAGCGGGCTACTACGAGCAGTACTTC	CASSESAGYYEQYF
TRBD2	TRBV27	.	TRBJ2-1	TGTGCCAGCACCCAAGCGGGAGCATACGGTGAGCAGTTCTTC	CASTQAGAYGEQFF
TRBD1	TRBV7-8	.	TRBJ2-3	TGTGCCAGCAGCAACATGGACAGGGGGCGTGCAGATACGCAGTATTTT	CASSNMDRGRADTQYF
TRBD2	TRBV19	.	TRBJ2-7	TGTGCCAGTAGTATAGGTCCGGGAGGCCCCTCATACGAGCAGTACTTC	CASSIGPGGPSYEQYF
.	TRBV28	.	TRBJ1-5	TGTGCCAGCAGTCGAGCTGACCCCCCAGGTCAGCCCCAGCATTTT	CASSRADPPGQPQHF
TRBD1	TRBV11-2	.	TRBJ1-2	TGTGCCAGCAGCGTGGGCAGACAGGGACTCTATGGCTACACCTTC	CASSVGRQGLYGYTF
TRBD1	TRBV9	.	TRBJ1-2	TGTGCCAGCAGCGTAGGCGGGACAGGGGCTGACTATGGCTACACCTTC	CASSVGGTGADYGYTF
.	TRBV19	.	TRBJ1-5	TGTGCCAGTAGTATGGGAGGCCGCAATCAGCCCCAGCATTTT	CASSMGGRNQPQHF
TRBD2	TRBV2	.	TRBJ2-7	TGTGCCTCTTTCGGGGGGGGCGAGCAGTACTTC	CASFGGGEQYF
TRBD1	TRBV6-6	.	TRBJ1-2	TGTGCCAGCAGTTACTCTGGGACAGCCACCTATGGCTACACCTTC	CASSYSGTATYGYTF
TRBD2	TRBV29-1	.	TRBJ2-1	TGCAGCGTTGAAGATCGGGGCGGGGGTTACAATGAGCAGTTCTTC	CSVEDRGGGYNEQFF
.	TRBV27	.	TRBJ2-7	TGTGCCAGCAGTTTATCGCGACAGAACGAGCAGTACTTC	CASSLSRQNEQYF
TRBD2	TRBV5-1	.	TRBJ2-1	TGCGCCAGCAGCTTGCTCGGGAGGGCTTCCTACAATGAGCAGTTCTTC	CASSLLGRASYNEQFF
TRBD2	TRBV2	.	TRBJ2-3	TGTGCCAGCAGTGATCTGCGGGGGGGCGACACAGATACGCAGTATTTT	CASSDLRGGDTDTQYF
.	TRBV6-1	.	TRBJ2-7	TGTGCCGTGTGGACTTCCTCCTACGAGCAGTACTTC	CAVWTSSYEQYF
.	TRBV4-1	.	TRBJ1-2	TGCGCCAGCAGCCAAGAATTACGCGACTATGGCTACACCTTC	CASSQELRDYGYTF
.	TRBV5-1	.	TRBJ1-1	TGCGCCAGCAGAATTGTAGGGGCCAGGGGCACTGAAGCTTTCTTT	CASRIVGARGTEAFF
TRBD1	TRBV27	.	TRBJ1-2	TGTGCCAGCAGAACGACAGGGGCCCGCTATGGCTACACCTTC	CASRTTGARYGYTF
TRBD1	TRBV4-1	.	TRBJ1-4	TGCGCCAGCAGCCAAGAGCCACCGGGTCCGCGGACAGGGCGTAATGAAAAACTGTTTTTT	CASSQEPPGPRTGRNEKLFF
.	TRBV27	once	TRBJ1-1	TGTGCCAGCAGTTTTGGGCAGGGAGGTGAAGCTTTCTTT	CASSFGQGGEAFF
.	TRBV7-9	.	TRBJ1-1	TGTGCCAGCAGCCTAGGGCGGACTGAAGCTTTCTTT	CASSLGRTEAFF
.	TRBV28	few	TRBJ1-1	TGTGCCAGCAGTCCCCCGCGGGGCATGAACACTGAAGCTTTCTTT	CASSPPRGMNTEAFF
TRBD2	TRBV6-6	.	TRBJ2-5	TGTGCCAGCAGTTACGGGCGGGAGACCGAGACCCAGTACTTC	CASSYGRETETQYF
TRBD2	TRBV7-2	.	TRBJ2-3	TGTGCCAGCAGCTTAGTAGTGACTAGCGGGTCCACAGATACGCAGTATTTT	CASSLVVTSGSTDTQYF
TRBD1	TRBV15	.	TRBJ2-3	TGTGCCACCAGCGGAGCTAGGGGGCGTGTGGGTGGTACGCAGTATTTT	CATSGARGRVGGTQYF
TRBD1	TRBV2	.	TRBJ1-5	TGTGCCAGCAGCCGGGACAGGTCCAATCAGCCCCAGCATTTT	CASSRDRSNQPQHF
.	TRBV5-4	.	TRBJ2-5	TGTGCCAGCAGCCTTACACAAGAGACCCAGTACTTC	CASSLTQETQYF
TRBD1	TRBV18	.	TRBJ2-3	TGTGCCAGCTCCCTAACGGGACAGGCGAGCACAGATACGCAGTATTTT	CASSLTGQASTDTQYF
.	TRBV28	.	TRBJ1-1	TGTGCCAGCACCCGGGGGGGTAACACTGAAGCTTTCTTT	CASTRGGNTEAFF
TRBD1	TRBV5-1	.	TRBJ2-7	TGCGCCAGCAGCTCCACAGGGGACGAGCAGTACTTC	CASSSTGDEQYF
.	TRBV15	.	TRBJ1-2	TGTGCCACCAGCAGAGATACAGGGCTAGGCGGCTACACCTTC	CATSRDTGLGGYTF
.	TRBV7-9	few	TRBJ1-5	TGTGCCAGCAGGCTTCGGGTGAGCAATCAGCCCCAGCATTTT	CASRLRVSNQPQHF
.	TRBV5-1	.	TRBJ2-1	TGCGCCAGCAGCCGTGACAGCTACAATGAGCAGTTCTTC	CASSRDSYNEQFF
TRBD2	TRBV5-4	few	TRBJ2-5	TGTGCCAGCAGCCAAGGGACTAGCCAGCTGTACCAAGAGACCCAGTACTTC	CASSQGTSQLYQETQYF
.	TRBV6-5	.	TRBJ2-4	TGTGCCAGCAGTTACTCTCCGGGATACTCGGGGATTCAGTACTTC	CASSYSPGYSGIQYF
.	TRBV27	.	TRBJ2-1	TGTGCCAGCAGTTTTCAGGACTCTACAAACACCAATGAGCAGTTCTTC	CASSFQDSTNTNEQFF
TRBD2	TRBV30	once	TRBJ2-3	TGTGCCTGGACCCTAGCGGGACTAACTTCTAGCACAGATACGCAGTATTTT	CAWTLAGLTSSTDTQYF
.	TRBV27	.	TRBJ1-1	TGTGCCAGTCCTATAAGACAGGCTCACACTGAAGCTTTCTTT	CASPIRQAHTEAFF
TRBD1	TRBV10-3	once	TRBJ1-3	TGTGCCATCAAGCTGGAAGGACAGGGGTTTTCTGGAAACACCATATATTTT	CAIKLEGQGFSGNTIYF
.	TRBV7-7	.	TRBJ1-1	TGTGCCAGCAGCTTAAGCGAGAACACTGAAGCTTTCTTT	CASSLSENTEAFF